The 29 T cell receptor beta chains below all came from one sample that was sequenced in a study of PD-1 blockade in classical Hodgkin lymphoma. Each patient's relapse followed autologous stem cell transplantation, and brentuximab vedotin exposure varied. Assay: immunoSEQ multiplex PCR; the TCRdb copy retains only in-frame clones and omits some. The data show roughly 150,000 clones, with just under 80% seen just once and 7.5% to 9.5% held by the top ten. Source: peripheral blood mononuclear cells (PBMCs), taken before the second cycle of nivolumab. The receptors derive from a human donor with classical Hodgkin lymphoma.

There are a few counts of this clone. The V call is TRBV5-4, the J call TRBJ2-1, with TRBD2 identical over 8 bases. There are 14 residues in the CDR3. CDR1 SGHNT and CDR2 YYREEE come from the germline V gene (reference sequence). V trimming: 4 bases; J trimming: 10 bases; junction bases outside the gene matches: 10. The CDR3 reads CASSPRDSGGEQFF. DNA of the CDR3: TGTGCCAGCAGCCCCCGGGACTCGGGAGGGGAGCAGTTCTTC.

The chain joins TRBV5-6 to TRBJ1-1; TRBD1 agrees at 10 bases. Germline loops: CDR1 SGHDT, CDR2 YYEEEE. With V trimmed by 0 bases and J by 8 bases, 4 bases remained unmatched. CDR3 length: 14 residues. The CDR3 nucleotides read TGTGCCAGCAGCTTGGAGACAGGGGGCAGGGAAGCTTTCTTT. This encodes CASSLETGGREAFF.

This rearrangement joins TRBV15 to TRBJ2-7, with 12 bases fitting TRBD2. CDR3 length: 13 residues. Germline lookup yields CDR1 LNHNV and CDR2 YYDKDF (reference sequence). The V segment lost 8 bases and the J segment 2 bases; nucleotides outside the gene matches: 1. The CDR3 nucleotides read TGTGCCACCCGGACTAGCGGGACCTACGAGCAGTACTTC. It specifies CATRTSGTYEQYF.

J is TRBJ2-1 and V is TRBV11-3; maybe TRBD1 (5 bases). CDR1 SGHNT and CDR2 YENEEA come from the germline V gene. The CDR3 is made up of 13 amino acids. Trimming removed 3 bases at V and 4 bases at J, with 7 bases between. The CDR3 nucleotides read TGTGCCAGCAGCTTTGACAGATACAATGAGCAGTTCTTC. Its protein is CASSFDRYNEQFF.

This clone showed up just a few times. The chain carries TRBV6-6 and TRBJ2-1; 9 nucleotides agree with TRBD2. This CDR3 is built from 14 residues. The junction had 5 bases not matched to a gene; V was cut back by 7 bases and J by 4 bases. The V gene's germline CDR1 is MNHNY and CDR2 SVGAGI (reference sequence). Here the CDR3 reads CASTPSGEYNEQFF. For the CDR3, the DNA is TGTGCCAGCACCCCTAGCGGGGAATACAATGAGCAGTTCTTC.

This clone was recorded only once. V and J are TRBV5-4 and TRBJ1-1, with TRBD1 matching over 8 bases. CDR3 length: 14 residues. Germline CDR1 SGHNT, CDR2 YYREEE (reference sequence). Trimming removed 0 bases from V and 5 bases from J; junction bases left unmatched: 3. In DNA form, the CDR3 reads TGTGCCAGCAGCTTGGACAGGGGGGGAACTGAAGCTTTCTTT. This encodes CASSLDRGGTEAFF. The variable domain in full, completed from reference TRBV5-4 and TRBJ1-1, reads ETGVTQSPTHLIKTRGQQVTLRCSSQSGHNTVSWYQQALGQGPQFIFQYYREEENGRGNFPPRFSGLQFPNYSSELNVNALELDDSALYLCASSLDRGGTEAFFGQGTRLTVV.

The CDR3 sequence: CASSYSALSPYEQYF. The CDR3 DNA reads TGTGCCAGCAGTTACTCGGCACTTAGCCCCTACGAGCAGTACTTC. The V call is TRBV6-6, the J call TRBJ2-7, with D unresolved. This CDR3 has 15 residues. Germline lookup yields CDR1 MNHNY and CDR2 SVGAGI (reference sequence). V was shortened by 0 bases and J by 2 bases, with 11 bases between the two germline ends.

The chain employs TRBV6-5 and TRBJ1-3; 9 nucleotides align to TRBD1. V lost 2 bases to trimming and J lost 6 bases; unmatched junction nucleotides: 5. The CDR3 extends over 15 amino acids. CDR1 is MNHEY, CDR2 SVGAGI, per germline. CDR3 DNA sequence: TGTGCCAGCAGTTACGGGACAGGGCATGAAAACACCATATATTTT. This sequence encodes CASSYGTGHENTIYF.

V usage is TRBV10-2 and J usage is TRBJ1-1; maybe TRBD1 (5 bases). Germline CDR1 reads WSHSY; CDR2 reads SAAADI. The CDR3 is 12 amino acids. V shed 2 bases and J shed 11 bases, with 12 bases lying between them. As DNA, the CDR3 is TGCGCCAGCAGTGAGCCCCTAGGGGCCGCTTTCTTT. It is translated as CASSEPLGAAFF.

The chain has TRBV29-1 and TRBJ1-3; D ambiguous. CDR1 is SQVTM, CDR2 ANQGSEA, per germline. The CDR3 totals 12 residues. V lost 4 bases to trimming and J lost 4 bases, with 8 bases between them. Written as DNA, the CDR3 is TGCAGCGTTGTCTCCTGGGGAAACACCATATATTTT. Translated: CSVVSWGNTIYF.

The table lists this clone with a few counts. The V gene is TRBV2, the J gene TRBJ2-1, with D possibly matching TRBD2 (5 bases). Per germline, CDR1 SNHLY and CDR2 FYNNEI. CDR3 length: 12 residues. V was trimmed by 9 bases and J by 6 bases, leaving 12 bases between them. The CDR3 region is CASDSEGNEQFF. The DNA for the CDR3 is TGTGCCAGTGACTCCGAGGGCAATGAGCAGTTCTTC.

The chain links TRBV10-3 to TRBJ2-3, with D unclear. The CDR3 loop spans 15 amino acids. V gave up 0 bases and J gave up 4 bases, with 11 bases separating them. CDR1 and CDR2 (germline): ENHRY, SYGVKD. The CDR3 nucleotides read TGTGCCATCAGTGAGTCTTTCCCAGAGGCAGATACGCAGTATTTT. This gives the protein CAISESFPEADTQYF.

The chain carries TRBV5-1 and TRBJ2-2, with 9 bases that match TRBD2. CDR3 length: 15 amino acids. J gave up 4 bases and V 4 bases, and 5 bases lay outside the gene matches. Germline V gives CDR1 SGHRS, CDR2 YFSETQ. The CDR3 DNA is TGCGCCAGCAGCACGGGACTAGCAGGCACCGGGGAGCTGTTTTTT. This encodes CASSTGLAGTGELFF.

The sample holds a few counts of this clone. The gene calls are TRBV28 and TRBJ1-6; D gene uncertain. CDR1 and CDR2 from the germline V gene are MDHEN and SYDVKM. V shed 1 base and J shed 7 bases, with 11 bases lying between them. This CDR3 is 15 amino acids long. The CDR3 loop reads CASSLSPVINSPLHF. The CDR3 DNA reads TGTGCCAGCAGTTTATCCCCCGTAATAAATTCACCCCTCCACTTT.

This clone was seen a few times. This chain links TRBV18 with TRBJ2-6, with 12 bases fitting TRBD1. Germline V lookup: CDR1 KGHSH, CDR2 LQKENI. V shed 2 bases, J shed 4 bases, and the junction held 6 bases outside the gene matches. The CDR3 has 18 residues. The CDR3 sequence: CASSPMGQGAGGANVLTF. The CDR3 bases are TGTGCCAGCTCACCAATGGGACAGGGGGCTGGCGGGGCCAACGTCCTGACTTTC.

The CDR3 DNA is TGTGCCAGCAGCCCGACCGGGGTCACCTATGGCTACACCTTC. This sequence encodes CASSPTGVTYGYTF. V is TRBV25-1 and J is TRBJ1-2; unclear D gene. The germline V gene encodes CDR1 MGHDK and CDR2 SYGVNS. The CDR3 sequence is 14 residues long. The V and J ends lost 6 bases and 4 bases respectively, with 15 bases between them.

Notes on this clone: Other DNA sequences in the sample encode the same CDR3. The V gene is TRBV18, the J gene TRBJ1-1; D uncertain. Trimming removed 3 bases from V and 1 base from J, with 9 bases in between. CDR3 length equals 14 residues. Per the germline V gene, CDR1 is KGHSH and CDR2 is LQKENI. The CDR3 sequence is CASSPPGRNTEAFF. DNA for the CDR3: TGTGCCAGCTCACCGCCGGGCCGGAACACTGAAGCTTTCTTT. The full variable domain, its missing parts supplied by reference TRBV18 and TRBJ1-1, is NAGVMQNPRHLVRRRGQEARLRCSPMKGHSHVYWYRQLPEEGLKFMVYLQKENIIDESGMPKERFSAEFPKEGPSILRIQQVVRGDSAAYFCASSPPGRNTEAFFGQGTRLTVV.

This clone has a single count. V and J are TRBV7-9 and TRBJ1-4; D is unclear. The CDR3 is 14 residues long. Germline loops: CDR1 SEHNR, CDR2 FQNEAQ (reference sequence). Deletions cut 2 bases from V and 0 bases from J, with 4 bases between. In nucleotides, the CDR3 is TGTGCCAGCAGCTTATCTACAACTAATGAAAAACTGTTTTTT. Its protein is CASSLSTTNEKLFF.

The J gene is TRBJ1-5, the V gene TRBV21-1; the D call in the table, TRBD1, was not verified against the DNA. TRBV21-1 is a pseudogene locus. There are 16 residues in the CDR3. The CDR3 sequence is CASSKEQTTSNQPQHF. In DNA form, the CDR3 reads TGTGCCAGCAGCAAAGAACAGACAACTAGCAATCAGCCCCAGCATTTT.

This clone appeared once. This sample also contains other DNA sequences that code for the same CDR3. The J gene is TRBJ2-5, the V gene TRBV7-2, with D unclear. Germline V CDR1 and CDR2: SGHTA, FQGNSA. Trimming cost V 5 bases and J 0 bases, with 4 bases left between them. The CDR3 spans 12 residues. CDR3 DNA: TGTGCCAGCAGCGCATACCAAGAGACCCAGTACTTC. Protein sequence: CASSAYQETQYF.

The chain carries TRBV18 and TRBJ1-1, with D possibly TRBD1 on 6 matching bases. The CDR3 loop spans 16 amino acids. The V gene lost 5 bases and the J gene lost 1 base, with 17 bases spanning the gap. The germline CDR1 and CDR2 sequences are KGHSH and LQKENI. CDR3 in DNA: TGTGCCAGCTCAAGCCGGGGACGGACAGAGAACACTGAAGCTTTCTTT. Its protein is CASSSRGRTENTEAFF.

V and J are TRBV15 and TRBJ1-1, with D possibly TRBD1 on 5 matching bases. Germline V CDR1 and CDR2: LNHNV, YYDKDF (reference sequence). Deletions cut 0 bases from V and 7 bases from J, with 21 bases between. The CDR3 runs to 17 residues. The CDR3 nucleotides read TGTGCCACCAGCAGAGAACTAGACAGTTTGTGGACCCTTGAAGCTTTCTTT. Protein: CATSRELDSLWTLEAFF. The whole variable domain, remainder taken from reference TRBV15 and TRBJ1-1, is DAMVIQNPRYQVTQFGKPVTLSCSQTLNHNVMYWYQQKSSQAPKLLFHYYDKDFNNEADTPDNFQSRRPNTSFCFLDIRSPGLGDTAMYLCATSRELDSLWTLEAFFGQGTRLTVV.

The V and J genes are TRBV5-1 and TRBJ2-2, with D perhaps matching TRBD1 (6 bases). CDR3 length: 20 residues. Germline V gene data show CDR1 as SGHRS and CDR2 as YFSETQ. The germline V and J ends were trimmed by 0 bases and 0 bases, with 21 bases remaining between them. The CDR3: CASSLEGPARGVTNTGELFF. CDR3 DNA: TGCGCCAGCAGCTTGGAGGGCCCCGCCAGGGGTGTCACGAACACCGGGGAGCTGTTTTTT.

V gene TRBV13 combines with J gene TRBJ2-2; D perhaps matches TRBD1 (6 bases). Trimming stripped 3 bases from V and 1 base from J, with 12 bases between. Germline V gene data show CDR1 as PRHDT and CDR2 as FYEKMQ (reference sequence). This CDR3 region has 16 residues. CDR3: CASSFKTGMNTGELFF. The CDR3 nucleotides read TGTGCCAGCAGCTTTAAAACAGGGATGAACACCGGGGAGCTGTTTTTT.

The chain recombines TRBV7-2 with TRBJ2-1, with D perhaps TRBD2 (6 bases). CDR3 size: 18 residues. Germline values: CDR1 SGHTA, CDR2 FQGNSA. The V gene lost 5 bases and the J gene lost 0 bases, with 20 bases spanning the gap. CDR3 sequence: CASSHPRAGRSSYNEQFF. The CDR3 DNA follows: TGTGCCAGCAGCCACCCTAGGGCGGGACGTAGCTCCTACAATGAGCAGTTCTTC.

As concerns this clone: Germline and junction disagree at one end, which may indicate a read error. This chain uses TRBV20-1 with TRBJ2-3; TRBD2 matches 8 bases. The CDR3 contains 8 residues. Germline V gives CDR1 DFQATT, CDR2 SNEGSKA (reference sequence). In nucleotides, the CDR3 is TGCAGTGCTGCCGGGACTAGGTTT. Translation gives CSAAGTRF.

The V and J genes are TRBV10-3 and TRBJ1-2, with D unclear. Trimming took off 0 bases at V and 2 bases at J, with 4 bases between the two ends. Germline V gene data show CDR1 as ENHRY and CDR2 as SYGVKD. The CDR3 is made up of 13 amino acids. The CDR3 spells CAISESANYGYTF. DNA for the CDR3: TGTGCCATCAGTGAGTCGGCAAACTATGGCTACACCTTC.

In this sample, this clone turned up once. The rearrangement links TRBV5-4 to TRBJ2-3; TRBD2 matches at 11 bases. V shed 2 bases, J shed 6 bases, and the junction held 5 bases outside the gene matches. Looked up from germline, CDR1 is SGHNT and CDR2 is YYREEE (reference sequence). CDR3 length: 15 residues. CDR3 sequence: CASSFPSGGTDTQYF. CDR3 in DNA: TGTGCCAGCAGCTTTCCTAGCGGGGGGACCGATACGCAGTATTTT. The full variable domain, with the rest looked up from reference TRBV5-4 and TRBJ2-3, is ETGVTQSPTHLIKTRGQQVTLRCSSQSGHNTVSWYQQALGQGPQFIFQYYREEENGRGNFPPRFSGLQFPNYSSELNVNALELDDSALYLCASSFPSGGTDTQYFGPGTRLTVL.

The rearrangement links TRBV10-3 to TRBJ2-1; 9 bases agree with TRBD2. With V trimmed by 5 bases and J by 6 bases, 11 bases remained unmatched. Germline loops: CDR1 ENHRY, CDR2 SYGVKD. The CDR3 totals 16 residues. CDR3 coding DNA: TGTGCCATCAGTCGGACTAGCGCCGACAGCCTCAATGAGCAGTTCTTC. Its translation: CAISRTSADSLNEQFF.